This TCR beta chain appears in the sequencing data of a study of Graves' ophthalmopathy and Graves' hyperthyroidism. The study excluded patients with other autoimmune diseases, uncontrolled infections, pregnancy or lactation. From RNA, the CDR3 regions of TCR beta chains were amplified and sequenced. First-round RT-PCR used HTBI primers; second-round multiplex PCR followed. One entry per CDR3 protein results from TCRdb running MiXCR on the multiplex PCR reads. This table holds over 11,000 distinct CDR3 sequences, about half found once. There are 14 residues in the CDR3. Germline lookup yields CDR1 DFQATT and CDR2 SNEGSKA (reference sequence). V lost 6 bases and J lost 3; bases outside the gene matches: 4. There are many counts of this clonotype.

The sequencing sample was made of peripheral blood. This chain joins TRBV20-1 and TRBJ2-3, with 12 bases aligning to TRBD2. The clonotype originates from a woman aged 25 to 45 with Graves' ophthalmopathy. CDR3 bases: TGCAGTGCAACGACTAGCGGGAGAACAGATACGCAGTATTTT. Protein: CSATTSGRTDTQYF.